The subject of this entry is one T cell receptor beta chain. Its antigen is as yet unknown. The data stem from a study of OX40 agonist ivuxolimab in advanced cancers. Overall study context: The mean age was approximately 60 years, ranging from 23 to 79, with 80% to 85% of participants male. Overall study findings and caveats: Averaged across samples, CD8+ T cells carried more expanded clones than CD4+ did. By week 6 at 0.1 to 3.0 mg/kg, blood CD4+ and CD8+ T cells had expanded clonally. Partial responders dosed at 0.1-3.0 mg/kg displayed clonal expansion ranking among the lowest.

The V end was cut by 0 bases, the J end by 0 bases, with 4 bases between. The CDR3 length is 14 residues. The germline CDR1 and CDR2 sequences are SGHNT and YYREEE (reference sequence). Produced via immunoSEQ multiplex PCR; TCRdb's table is partial and in-frame only. Counted here are fewer than 50,000 clones, roughly 86% occurring once; the ten biggest clones make up more than 15%. This receptor was obtained from an adult with an advanced solid tumor such as melanoma, head and neck, liver or kidney cancer. This rearrangement joins TRBV5-4 to TRBJ1-5; D gene uncertain. The source was CD4+ or CD8+ T cells sorted from blood, collected in a trial of the OX40 agonist ivuxolimab. This chain's CDR3 is CASSLGGSNQPQHF. The DNA of the CDR3 is TGTGCCAGCAGCTTGGGGGGTAGCAATCAGCCCCAGCATTTT.